This T cell receptor (beta chain) derives from a study of T cells after yellow fever vaccination. Overall study: Preparation of fractions with low cell numbers was performed using SMART-Seq v4 Ultra Low Input.

There are 13 residues in the CDR3. Germline CDR1 DFQATT, CDR2 SNEGSKA (reference sequence). Trimming removed 7 bases from V and 5 bases from J, with 17 bases in between. To note about this clonotype: Its cognate antigen is unknown.

5'RACE template switching generated TCR cDNA, adding a universal primer site and UMIs. In TCRdb, the 5' RACE reads were re-called with MiXCR into one record per CDR3 protein. Here the sample spans approximately 250,000 distinct CDR3 sequences, approximately 6.7% being singletons. Points from the study as a whole: The secondary response was weaker but peaked faster, day 5 versus 15. One caveat is that FACS-sorted repertoires could contain abundant clonotypes contaminating from the bulk population.

The gene calls are TRBV20-1 and TRBJ2-5; TRBD2 is a possible D gene (7 bases). This sample comprised CD4+ T cells sorted from PBMCs, obtained on the day of the yellow fever booster vaccination. The sequence derives from a man aged 25 to 40 who received the YFV17D yellow fever vaccine. The chain's CDR3 is CSGEGGGGETQYF. CDR3 sequence (DNA): TGCAGTGGCGAAGGGGGGGGCGGGGAGACCCAGTACTTC.